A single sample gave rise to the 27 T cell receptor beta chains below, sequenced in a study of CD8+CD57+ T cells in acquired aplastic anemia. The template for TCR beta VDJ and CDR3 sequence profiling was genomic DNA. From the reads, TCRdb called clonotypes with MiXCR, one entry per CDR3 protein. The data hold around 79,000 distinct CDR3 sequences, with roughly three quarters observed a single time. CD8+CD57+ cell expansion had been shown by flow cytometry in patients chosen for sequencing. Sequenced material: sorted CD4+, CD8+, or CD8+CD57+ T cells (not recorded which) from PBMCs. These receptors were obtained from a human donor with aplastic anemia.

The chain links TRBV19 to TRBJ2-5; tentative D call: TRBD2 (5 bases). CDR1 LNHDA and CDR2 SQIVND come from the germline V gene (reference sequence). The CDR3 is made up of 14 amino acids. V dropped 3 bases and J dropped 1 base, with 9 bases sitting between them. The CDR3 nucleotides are TGTGCCAGTAGTATTCGAGGGCGCCAAGAGACCCAGTACTTC. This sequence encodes CASSIRGRQETQYF.

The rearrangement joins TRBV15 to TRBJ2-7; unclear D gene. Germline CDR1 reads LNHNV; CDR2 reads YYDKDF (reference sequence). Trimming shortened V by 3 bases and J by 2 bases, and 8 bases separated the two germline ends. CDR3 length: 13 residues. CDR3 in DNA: TGTGCCACCAGCAGCGAACCTACCTACGAGCAGTACTTC. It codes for CATSSEPTYEQYF. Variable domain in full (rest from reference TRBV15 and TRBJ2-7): DAMVIQNPRYQVTQFGKPVTLSCSQTLNHNVMYWYQQKSSQAPKLLFHYYDKDFNNEADTPDNFQSRRPNTSFCFLDIRSPGLGDTAMYLCATSSEPTYEQYFGPGTRLTVT.

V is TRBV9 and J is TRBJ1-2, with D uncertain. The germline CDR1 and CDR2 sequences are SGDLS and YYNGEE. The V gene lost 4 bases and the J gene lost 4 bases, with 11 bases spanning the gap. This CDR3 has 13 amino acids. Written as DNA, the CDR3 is TGTGCCAGCAGCCCTCACGAAAGCTATGGCTACACCTTC. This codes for CASSPHESYGYTF.

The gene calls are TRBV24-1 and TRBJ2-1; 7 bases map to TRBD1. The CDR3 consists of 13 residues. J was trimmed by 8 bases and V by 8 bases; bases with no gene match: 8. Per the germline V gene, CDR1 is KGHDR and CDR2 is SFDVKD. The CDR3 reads CATTRDSLDEQFF. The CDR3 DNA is TGTGCCACCACCAGGGACAGTCTCGATGAGCAGTTCTTC.

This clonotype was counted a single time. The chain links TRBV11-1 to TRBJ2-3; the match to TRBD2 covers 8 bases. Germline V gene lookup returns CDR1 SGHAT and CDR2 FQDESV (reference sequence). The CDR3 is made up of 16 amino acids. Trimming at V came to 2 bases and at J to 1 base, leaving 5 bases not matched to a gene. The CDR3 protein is CASSLNHGGGTDTQYF. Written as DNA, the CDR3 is TGTGCCAGCAGCTTAAATCACGGGGGGGGCACAGATACGCAGTATTTT.

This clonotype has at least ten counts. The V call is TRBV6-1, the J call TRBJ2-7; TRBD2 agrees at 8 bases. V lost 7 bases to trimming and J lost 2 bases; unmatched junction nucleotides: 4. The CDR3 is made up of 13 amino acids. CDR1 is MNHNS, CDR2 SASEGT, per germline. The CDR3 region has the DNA TGTGCCAGCATGGCGGGAGGAACCTACGAGCAGTACTTC. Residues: CASMAGGTYEQYF.

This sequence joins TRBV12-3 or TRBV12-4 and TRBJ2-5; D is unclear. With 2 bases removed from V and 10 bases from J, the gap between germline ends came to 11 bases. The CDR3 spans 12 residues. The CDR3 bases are TGTGCCAGCAGTTTACGGTCCTTAATCCAGTACTTC. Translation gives CASSLRSLIQYF.

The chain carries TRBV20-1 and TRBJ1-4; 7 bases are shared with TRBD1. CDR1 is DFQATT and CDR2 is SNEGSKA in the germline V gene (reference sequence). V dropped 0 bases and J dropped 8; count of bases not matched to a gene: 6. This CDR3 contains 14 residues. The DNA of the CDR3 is TGCAGTGCTAGAGAGGGACAGATGTGGGAAAAACTGTTTTTT. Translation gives CSAREGQMWEKLFF.

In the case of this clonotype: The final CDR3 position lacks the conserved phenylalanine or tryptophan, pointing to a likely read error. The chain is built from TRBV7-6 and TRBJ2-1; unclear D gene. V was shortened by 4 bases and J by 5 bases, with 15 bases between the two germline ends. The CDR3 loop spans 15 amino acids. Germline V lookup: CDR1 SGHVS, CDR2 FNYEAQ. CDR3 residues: CASSSLWYGDNEQFS. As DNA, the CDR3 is TGTGCCAGCAGCTCCCTCTGGTATGGGGACAATGAGCAGTTCTCC.

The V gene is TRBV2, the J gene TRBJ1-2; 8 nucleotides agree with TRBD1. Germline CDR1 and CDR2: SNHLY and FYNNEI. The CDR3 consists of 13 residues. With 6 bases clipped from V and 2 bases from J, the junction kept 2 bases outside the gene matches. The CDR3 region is CASSTGGNYGYTF. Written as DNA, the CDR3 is TGTGCCAGCAGCACAGGGGGGAACTATGGCTACACCTTC.

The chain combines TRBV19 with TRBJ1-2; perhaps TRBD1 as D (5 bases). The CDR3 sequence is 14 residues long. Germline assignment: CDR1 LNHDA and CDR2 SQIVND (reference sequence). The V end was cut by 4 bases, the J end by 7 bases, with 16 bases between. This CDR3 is CASSTQGPIGGYTF. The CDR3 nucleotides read TGTGCCAGTAGTACCCAGGGCCCTATTGGTGGCTACACCTTC.

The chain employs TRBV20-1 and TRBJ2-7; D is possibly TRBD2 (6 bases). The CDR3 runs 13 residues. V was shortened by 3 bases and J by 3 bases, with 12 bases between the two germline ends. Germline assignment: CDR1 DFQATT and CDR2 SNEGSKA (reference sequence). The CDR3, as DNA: TGCAGTGCTAGCGGGGACTCCAACTACGAGCAGTACTTC. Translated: CSASGDSNYEQYF.

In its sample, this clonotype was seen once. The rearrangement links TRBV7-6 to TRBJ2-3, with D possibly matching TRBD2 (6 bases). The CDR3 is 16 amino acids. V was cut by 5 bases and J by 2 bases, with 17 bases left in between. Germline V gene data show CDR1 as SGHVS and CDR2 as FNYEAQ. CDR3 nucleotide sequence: TGTGCCAGCAGCCCCCGTAGCGGTACCTCCACAGATACGCAGTATTTT. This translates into CASSPRSGTSTDTQYF.

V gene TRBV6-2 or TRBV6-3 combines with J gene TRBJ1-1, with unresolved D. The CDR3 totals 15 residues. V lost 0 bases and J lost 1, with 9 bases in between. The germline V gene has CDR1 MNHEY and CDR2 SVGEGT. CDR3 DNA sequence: TGTGCCAGCAGTTACTCTGCAGCTCAGAACACTGAAGCTTTCTTT. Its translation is CASSYSAAQNTEAFF.

The CDR3 is CASSPRPEADTQYF. The DNA for the CDR3 is TGTGCCAGTAGCCCCCGACCCGAGGCAGATACGCAGTATTTT. The V gene is TRBV19, the J gene TRBJ2-3; D unresolved. The CDR3 sequence is 14 residues long. CDR1 and CDR2 from the germline V gene are LNHDA and SQIVND (reference sequence). Deletions cut 6 bases from V and 4 bases from J, with 14 bases between.

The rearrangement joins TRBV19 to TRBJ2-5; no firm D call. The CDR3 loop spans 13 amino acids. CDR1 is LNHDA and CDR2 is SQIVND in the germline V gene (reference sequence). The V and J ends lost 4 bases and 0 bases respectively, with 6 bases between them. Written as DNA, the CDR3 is TGTGCCAGTAGTACAGTGTACCAAGAGACCCAGTACTTC. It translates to CASSTVYQETQYF.

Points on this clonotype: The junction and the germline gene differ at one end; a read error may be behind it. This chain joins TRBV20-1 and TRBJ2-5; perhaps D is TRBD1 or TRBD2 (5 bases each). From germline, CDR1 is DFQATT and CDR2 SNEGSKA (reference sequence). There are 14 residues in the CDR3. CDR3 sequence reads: CSARGGGAEETRYF. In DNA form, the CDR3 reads TGCAGTGCTCGGGGCGGAGGAGCGGAAGAGACCCGGTACTTC.

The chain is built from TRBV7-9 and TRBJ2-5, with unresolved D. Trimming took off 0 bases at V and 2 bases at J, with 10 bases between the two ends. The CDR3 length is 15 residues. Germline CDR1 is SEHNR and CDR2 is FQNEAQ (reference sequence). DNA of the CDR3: TGTGCCAGCAGCTTAGCGGAACACAGTCAAGAGACCCAGTACTTC. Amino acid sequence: CASSLAEHSQETQYF.

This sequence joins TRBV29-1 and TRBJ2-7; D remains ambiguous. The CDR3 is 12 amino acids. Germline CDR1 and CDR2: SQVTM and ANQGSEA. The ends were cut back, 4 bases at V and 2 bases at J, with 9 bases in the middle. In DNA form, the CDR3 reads TGCAGCGTTGGGACCGATACCTACGAGCAGTACTTC. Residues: CSVGTDTYEQYF.

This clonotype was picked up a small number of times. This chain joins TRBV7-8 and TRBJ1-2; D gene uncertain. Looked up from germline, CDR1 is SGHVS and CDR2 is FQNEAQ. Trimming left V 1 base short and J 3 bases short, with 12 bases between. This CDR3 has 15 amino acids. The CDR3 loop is CASSLGASRDYGYTF. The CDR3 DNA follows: TGTGCCAGCAGCTTAGGGGCGTCAAGAGACTATGGCTACACCTTC.

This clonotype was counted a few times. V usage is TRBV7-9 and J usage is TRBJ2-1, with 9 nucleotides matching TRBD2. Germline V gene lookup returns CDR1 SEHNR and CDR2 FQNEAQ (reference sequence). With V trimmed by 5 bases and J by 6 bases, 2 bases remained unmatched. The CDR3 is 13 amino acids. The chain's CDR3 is CASSHSGGNEQFF. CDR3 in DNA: TGTGCCAGCAGCCATAGCGGGGGCAATGAGCAGTTCTTC.

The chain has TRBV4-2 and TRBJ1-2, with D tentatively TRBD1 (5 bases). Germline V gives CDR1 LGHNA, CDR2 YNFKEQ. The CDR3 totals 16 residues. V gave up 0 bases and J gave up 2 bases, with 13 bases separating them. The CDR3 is CASSQEIGGTNYGYTF. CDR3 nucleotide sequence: TGTGCCAGCAGCCAAGAGATTGGGGGGACCAACTATGGCTACACCTTC.

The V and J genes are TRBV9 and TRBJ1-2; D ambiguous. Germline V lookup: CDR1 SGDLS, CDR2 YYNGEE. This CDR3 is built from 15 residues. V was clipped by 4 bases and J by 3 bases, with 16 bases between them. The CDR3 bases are TGTGCCAGCAGCCCCCTGGAGCAAAACTACTATGGCTACACCTTC. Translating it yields CASSPLEQNYYGYTF.

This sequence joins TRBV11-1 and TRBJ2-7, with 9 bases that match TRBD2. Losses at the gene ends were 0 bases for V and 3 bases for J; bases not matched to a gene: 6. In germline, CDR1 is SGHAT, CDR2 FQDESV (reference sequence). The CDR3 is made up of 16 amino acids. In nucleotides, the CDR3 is TGTGCCAGCAGCTTAGCGCCTAGCGGGGACTACTACGAGCAGTACTTC. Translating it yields CASSLAPSGDYYEQYF.

CDR3 sequence (DNA): TGTGCCAGTAGCGTGCAGGGGCTAAATTCACCCCTCCACTTT. Protein sequence: CASSVQGLNSPLHF. The J gene is TRBJ1-6, the V gene TRBV19; maybe TRBD1 (6 bases). CDR1 and CDR2 (germline): LNHDA, SQIVND (reference sequence). Between the trimmed V and J ends, which lost 6 bases and 7 bases, there was a span of 13 bases. The CDR3 is 14 amino acids.

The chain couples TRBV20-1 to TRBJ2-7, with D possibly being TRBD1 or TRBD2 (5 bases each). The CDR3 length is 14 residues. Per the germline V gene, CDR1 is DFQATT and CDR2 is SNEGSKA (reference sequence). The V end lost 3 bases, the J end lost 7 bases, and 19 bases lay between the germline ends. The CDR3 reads CSASSGTEAEEQYF. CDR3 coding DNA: TGCAGTGCTAGTTCCGGGACCGAGGCGGAGGAGCAGTACTTC.

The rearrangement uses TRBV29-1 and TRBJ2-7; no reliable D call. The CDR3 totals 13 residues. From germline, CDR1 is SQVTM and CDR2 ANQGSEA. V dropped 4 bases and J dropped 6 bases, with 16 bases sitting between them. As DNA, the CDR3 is TGCAGCGTTGCAGACTGGGATCGAGGCGAGCAGTACTTC. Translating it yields CSVADWDRGEQYF.